The 21 T cell receptor beta chains in this list originate from one sample, sequenced in a study of blood T cell repertoires in COVID-19. Repertoires were generated with immunoSEQ multiplex PCR, while TCRdb's copy carries only in-frame clones and drops some. The repertoire holds around 150,000 clones, with 70% to 90% as singletons. The sequencing input was peripheral blood. Receptor source: a man aged 65-85 years with acute or convalescent COVID-19.

V is TRBV11-3 and J is TRBJ2-1; 14 nucleotides line up with TRBD2. J was trimmed by 10 bases and V by 5 bases; bases with no gene match: 7. Germline V gene data show CDR1 as SGHNT and CDR2 as YENEEA. The CDR3 length is 15 residues. The CDR3 is CASSRLAGGRGEQFF. The DNA for the CDR3 is TGTGCCAGCAGCCGACTAGCGGGAGGGAGGGGGGAGCAGTTCTTC.

This rearrangement joins TRBV5-4 to TRBJ2-2; TRBD1 is a possible D gene (6 bases). V was clipped by 3 bases and J by 2 bases, with 11 bases between them. CDR3 length equals 15 residues. The germline V gene has CDR1 SGHNT and CDR2 YYREEE (reference sequence). DNA for the CDR3: TGTGCCAGCAGCTGGGTGGACAGAAACACCGGGGAGCTGTTTTTT. Its translation is CASSWVDRNTGELFF.

The CDR3 DNA is TGTGCCAGCAGACCGGGACTAGCGGAGCAAGAGACCCAGTACTTC. This translates into CASRPGLAEQETQYF. V usage is TRBV5-5 and J usage is TRBJ2-5; TRBD2 agrees at 11 bases. Germline V gene lookup returns CDR1 SGHKS and CDR2 YYEKEE (reference sequence). Losses at the gene ends were 5 bases for V and 2 bases for J; bases not matched to a gene: 5. This CDR3 has 15 amino acids.

This clone was observed a few times. The rearrangement joins TRBV7-3 to TRBJ2-1; 12 positions agree with TRBD2. Per germline, CDR1 SGHTA and CDR2 FQGTGA. This CDR3 comprises 19 residues. V shed 4 bases and J 3 bases; nucleotides not matched to a gene: 13. The CDR3 DNA reads as TGTGCCAGCAGCTCACGCCCTAGCGGGAGGGCCCTAAACTACAATGAGCAGTTCTTC. It yields the protein CASSSRPSGRALNYNEQFF.

The genes are TRBV11-3 and TRBJ2-7; D is perhaps TRBD2 (6 bases). The CDR3 consists of 13 residues. Looked up from germline, CDR1 is SGHNT and CDR2 is YENEEA. V gave up 6 bases and J gave up 10 bases, with 19 bases separating them. CDR3 loop: CASSLDSTAGQYF. The DNA for the CDR3 is TGTGCCAGCAGTCTTGACAGCACTGCGGGACAGTACTTC.

J is TRBJ2-2 and V is TRBV4-3, with D perhaps matching TRBD1 (5 bases). The germline V and J ends were trimmed by 0 bases and 6 bases, with 8 bases remaining between them. This CDR3 has 14 residues. Germline V gene data show CDR1 as LGHNA and CDR2 as YSLEER. CDR3: CASSQDWGPGELFF. CDR3 sequence (DNA): TGCGCCAGCAGCCAAGATTGGGGCCCCGGGGAGCTGTTTTTT.

This chain joins TRBV5-1 and TRBJ2-7; D may be TRBD1 (6 bases). CDR3 length: 13 residues. The V and J ends lost 2 bases and 5 bases respectively, with 11 bases between them. Germline CDR1 reads SGHRS; CDR2 reads YFSETQ. This CDR3 is CASSLTGPDEQYF. The CDR3 coding sequence is TGCGCCAGCAGCTTAACAGGGCCCGACGAGCAGTACTTC.

This chain connects TRBV6-6 to TRBJ2-7; 9 bases map to TRBD1. After removal of 2 bases from V and 6 bases from J, the junction contained 5 bases not matched to a gene. CDR1 is MNHNY, CDR2 SVGAGI, per germline (reference sequence). The CDR3 has 14 amino acids. CDR3 region: CASSYLDRGTEQYF. Written as DNA, the CDR3 is TGTGCCAGCAGTTACCTGGACAGGGGAACCGAGCAGTACTTC.

The chain is built from TRBV11-3 and TRBJ2-2, with TRBD1 matching 10 bases. Germline V gene lookup returns CDR1 SGHNT and CDR2 YENEEA. V lost 5 bases to trimming and J lost 7 bases; unmatched junction nucleotides: 7. The CDR3 covers 15 residues. The CDR3, as DNA: TGTGCCAGCAGCCTACAGGGACAGGGGAACGGGGAGCTGTTTTTT. It yields the protein CASSLQGQGNGELFF.

V is TRBV2 and J is TRBJ1-4; D ambiguous. V was clipped by 4 bases and J by 8 bases, with 5 bases between them. The length of the CDR3 is 11 residues. Germline assignment: CDR1 SNHLY and CDR2 FYNNEI. Here the CDR3 DNA reads TGTGCCAGCAGTGGAGGGGAAAAACTGTTTTTT. Protein product: CASSGGEKLFF.

V usage is TRBV5-1 and J usage is TRBJ1-6, with D hard to call. Looked up from germline, CDR1 is SGHRS and CDR2 is YFSETQ. Trimming cost V 4 bases and J 8 bases, with 7 bases left between them. CDR3 length equals 12 residues. CDR3 protein: CASSEPDSPLHF. The DNA of the CDR3 is TGCGCCAGCAGCGAGCCGGATTCACCCCTCCACTTT.

About this clone itself: Different DNA sequences within this sample yield the same CDR3. The chain employs TRBV7-2 and TRBJ2-7, with 7 bases fitting TRBD2. V lost 1 base and J lost 3; bases outside the gene matches: 3. Germline CDR1 SGHTA, CDR2 FQGNSA. This CDR3 contains 14 residues. CDR3 DNA sequence: TGTGCCAGCAGCTTAGGGCTAGCGGACTACGAGCAGTACTTC. Amino acids: CASSLGLADYEQYF.

Remarks on this clone: A junction end diverges from the germline sequence, so it may reflect a read error. Other DNA sequences in the sample encode the same CDR3. The chain's CDR3 is CASRKTASYEQYF. Here the CDR3 DNA reads TGTGCTAGCAGGAAGACAGCGTCCTACGAGCAGTACTTC. The rearrangement uses TRBV6-5 and TRBJ2-7, with D tentatively TRBD1 (5 bases). The CDR3 extends over 13 amino acids. Germline V lookup: CDR1 MNHEY, CDR2 SVGAGI.

This clone was seen only a few times. V is TRBV6-5 and J is TRBJ1-1, with 11 bases fitting TRBD1. The CDR3 runs 15 residues. V was pared by 6 bases and J by 3 bases, with 6 bases of the junction left unmatched. Looked up from germline, CDR1 is MNHEY and CDR2 is SVGAGI. The CDR3 loop reads CASSRPGQGDTEAFF. The CDR3 DNA sequence: TGTGCCAGCAGCCGACCGGGACAGGGGGACACTGAAGCTTTCTTT.

This clone appeared once. The genes are TRBV5-4 and TRBJ2-5; 11 bases agree with TRBD2. The V gene's germline CDR1 is SGHNT and CDR2 YYREEE (reference sequence). This CDR3 has 16 residues. With 4 bases clipped from V and 5 bases from J, the junction kept 10 bases outside the gene matches. CDR3 protein: CASSPRLAGPGETQYF. CDR3 in DNA: TGTGCCAGCAGCCCACGACTAGCGGGGCCAGGGGAGACCCAGTACTTC.

This chain joins TRBV3-1 (or the pseudogene TRBV3-2) and TRBJ2-6; weak D call: TRBD1 (6 bases). The CDR3 is made up of 19 amino acids. V dropped 0 bases and J dropped 5 bases, with 20 bases sitting between them. Germline V gene sequence: CDR1 LGHDT, CDR2 YNNKEL (reference sequence). In DNA form, the CDR3 reads TGTGCCAGCAGCCAAGACTACCCAGGACAGCTAAACTGGGCCAACGTCCTGACTTTC. Encoded protein: CASSQDYPGQLNWANVLTF.

The gene calls are TRBV28 and TRBJ1-1; 7 bases map to TRBD1. CDR3 length equals 15 residues. The V gene's germline CDR1 is MDHEN and CDR2 SYDVKM. Trimming cost V 6 bases and J 0 bases; bases outside gene matches: 7. As DNA, the CDR3 is TGTGCCAGCAGACCACCTGGACAGGTGAACACTGAAGCTTTCTTT. Its translation: CASRPPGQVNTEAFF.

The chain recombines TRBV28 with TRBJ1-5; 7 nucleotides match TRBD1. This CDR3 spans 18 amino acids. Looked up from germline, CDR1 is MDHEN and CDR2 is SYDVKM. V lost 6 bases and J lost 2; bases outside the gene matches: 16. CDR3 sequence: CASSPSMRRQGGNQPQHF. The DNA for the CDR3 is TGTGCCAGCAGCCCCTCCATGCGCCGACAGGGCGGCAATCAGCCCCAGCATTTT.

The CDR3 DNA is TGTGCCAGCAGCAGAATCGGGACAGGGGATGGCTACACCTTC. Translation: CASSRIGTGDGYTF. The rearrangement links TRBV28 to TRBJ1-2, with TRBD1 identical over 10 bases. Trimming took 6 bases from V and 6 from J; bases not matched to a gene: 7. The germline V gene encodes CDR1 MDHEN and CDR2 SYDVKM. The CDR3 consists of 14 residues.

V and J are TRBV5-1 and TRBJ1-1, with D perhaps TRBD1 (6 bases). Germline-derived CDR1 and CDR2 are SGHRS and YFSETQ. Trimming shortened V by 4 bases and J by 1 base, and 11 bases separated the two germline ends. The CDR3 length is 14 residues. The CDR3 spells CASSNGQQNTEAFF. CDR3 nucleotide sequence: TGCGCCAGCAGCAACGGACAGCAGAACACTGAAGCTTTCTTT.

This chain uses TRBV28 with TRBJ1-2; 10 nucleotides match TRBD1. CDR1 and CDR2 (germline): MDHEN, SYDVKM. This CDR3 is 15 amino acids long. V shed 3 bases, J shed 1 base, and the junction held 2 bases outside the gene matches. The CDR3 coding sequence is TGTGCCAGCAGTTTGGGGACAGGGGTTAACTATGGCTACACCTTC. The encoded protein is CASSLGTGVNYGYTF.